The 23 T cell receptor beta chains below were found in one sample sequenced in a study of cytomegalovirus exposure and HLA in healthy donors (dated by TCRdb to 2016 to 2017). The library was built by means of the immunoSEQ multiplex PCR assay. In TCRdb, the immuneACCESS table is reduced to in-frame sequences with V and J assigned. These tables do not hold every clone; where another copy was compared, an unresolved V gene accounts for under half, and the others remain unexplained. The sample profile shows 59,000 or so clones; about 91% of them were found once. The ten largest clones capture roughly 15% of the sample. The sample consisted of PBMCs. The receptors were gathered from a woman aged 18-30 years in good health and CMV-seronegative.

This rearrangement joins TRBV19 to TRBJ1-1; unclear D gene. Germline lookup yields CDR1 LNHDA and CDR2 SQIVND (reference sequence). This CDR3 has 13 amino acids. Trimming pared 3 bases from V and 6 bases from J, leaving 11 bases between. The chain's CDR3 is CASSMGRKAEAFF. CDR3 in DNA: TGTGCCAGTAGTATGGGCCGGAAGGCTGAAGCTTTCTTT. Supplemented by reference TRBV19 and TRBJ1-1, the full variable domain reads DGGITQSPKYLFRKEGQNVTLSCEQNLNHDAMYWYRQDPGQGLRLIYYSQIVNDFQKGDIAEGYSVSREKKESFPLTVTSAQKNPTAFYLCASSMGRKAEAFFGQGTRLTVV.

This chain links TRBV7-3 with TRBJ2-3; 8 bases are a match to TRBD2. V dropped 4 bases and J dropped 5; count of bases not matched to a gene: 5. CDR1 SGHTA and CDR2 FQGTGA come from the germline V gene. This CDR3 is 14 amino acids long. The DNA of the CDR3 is TGTGCCAGCAGCTCGGGGGGGCCTCGAGATACGCAGTATTTT. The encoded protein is CASSSGGPRDTQYF. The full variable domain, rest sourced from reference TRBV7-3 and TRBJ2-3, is GAGVSQTPSNKVTEKGKYVELRCDPISGHTALYWYRQSLGQGPEFLIYFQGTGAADDSGLPNDRFFAVRPEGSVSTLKIQRTERGDSAVYLCASSSGGPRDTQYFGPGTRLTVL.

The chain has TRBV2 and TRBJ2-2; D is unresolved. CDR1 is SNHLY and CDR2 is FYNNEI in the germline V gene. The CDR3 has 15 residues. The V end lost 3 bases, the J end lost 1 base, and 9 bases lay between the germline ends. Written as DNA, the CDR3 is TGTGCCAGCAGTGAGGGCAGGTTGAACACCGGGGAGCTGTTTTTT. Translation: CASSEGRLNTGELFF.

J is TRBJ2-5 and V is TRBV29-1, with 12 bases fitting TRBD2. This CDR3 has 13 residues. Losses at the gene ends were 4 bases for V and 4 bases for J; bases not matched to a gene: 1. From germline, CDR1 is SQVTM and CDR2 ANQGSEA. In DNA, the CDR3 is TGCAGCGTTGCGACTAGCGGGGGAGAGACCCAGTACTTC. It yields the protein CSVATSGGETQYF.

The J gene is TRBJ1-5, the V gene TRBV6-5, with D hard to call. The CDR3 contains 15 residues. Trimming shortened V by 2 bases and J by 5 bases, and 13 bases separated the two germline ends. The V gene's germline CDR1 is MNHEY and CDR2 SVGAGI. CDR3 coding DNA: TGTGCCAGCAGTTACGGACCACTCGGGGATCAGCCCCAGCATTTT. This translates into CASSYGPLGDQPQHF.

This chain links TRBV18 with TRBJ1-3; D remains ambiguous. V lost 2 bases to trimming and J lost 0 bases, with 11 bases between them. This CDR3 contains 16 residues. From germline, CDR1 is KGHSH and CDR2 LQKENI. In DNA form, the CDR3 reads TGTGCCAGCTCACCATATGACTCCTTCTCTGGAAACACCATATATTTT. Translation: CASSPYDSFSGNTIYF.

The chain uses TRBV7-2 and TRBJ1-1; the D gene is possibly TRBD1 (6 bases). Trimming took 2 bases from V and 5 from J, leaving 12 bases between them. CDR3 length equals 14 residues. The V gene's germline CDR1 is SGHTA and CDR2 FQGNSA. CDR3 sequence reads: CASSLRVRGTEAFF. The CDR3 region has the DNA TGTGCCAGCAGCTTAAGGGTCAGGGGAACTGAAGCTTTCTTT. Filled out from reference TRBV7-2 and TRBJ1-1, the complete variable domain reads GAGVSQSPSNKVTEKGKDVELRCDPISGHTALYWYRQSLGQGLEFLIYFQGNSAPDKSGLPSDRFSAERTGGSVSTLTIQRTQQEDSAVYLCASSLRVRGTEAFFGQGTRLTVV.

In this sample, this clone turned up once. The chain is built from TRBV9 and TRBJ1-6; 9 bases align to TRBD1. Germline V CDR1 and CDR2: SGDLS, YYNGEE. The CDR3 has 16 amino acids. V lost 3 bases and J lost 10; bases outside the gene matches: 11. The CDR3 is CASSGTTGQGKSPLHF. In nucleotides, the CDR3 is TGTGCCAGCAGCGGAACCACGGGACAGGGAAAATCACCCCTCCACTTT.

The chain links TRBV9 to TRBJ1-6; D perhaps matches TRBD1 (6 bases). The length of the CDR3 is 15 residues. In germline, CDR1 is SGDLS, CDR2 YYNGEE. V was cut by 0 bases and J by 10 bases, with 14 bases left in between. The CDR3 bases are TGTGCCAGCAGCGTAGGCACAGGGCGGGAGTCACCCCTCCACTTT. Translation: CASSVGTGRESPLHF.

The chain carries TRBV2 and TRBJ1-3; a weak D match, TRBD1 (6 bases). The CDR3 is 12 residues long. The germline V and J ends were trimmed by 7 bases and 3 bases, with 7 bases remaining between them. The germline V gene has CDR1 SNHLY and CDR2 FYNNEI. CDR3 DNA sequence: TGTGCCAGCAAGGGGGATGGAAACACCATATATTTT. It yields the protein CASKGDGNTIYF.

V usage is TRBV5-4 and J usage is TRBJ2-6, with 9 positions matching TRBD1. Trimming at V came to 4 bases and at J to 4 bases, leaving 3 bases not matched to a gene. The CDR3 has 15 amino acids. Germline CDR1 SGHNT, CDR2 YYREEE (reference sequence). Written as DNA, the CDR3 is TGTGCCAGCAGCCGCGACAGGGGGGGGGCCAACGTCCTGACTTTC. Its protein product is CASSRDRGGANVLTF.

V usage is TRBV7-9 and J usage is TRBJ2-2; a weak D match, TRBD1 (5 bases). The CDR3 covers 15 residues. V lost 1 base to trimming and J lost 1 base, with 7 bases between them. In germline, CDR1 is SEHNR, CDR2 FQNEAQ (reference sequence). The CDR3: CASSLGTRNTGELFF. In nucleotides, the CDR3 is TGTGCCAGCAGCTTAGGGACACGGAACACCGGGGAGCTGTTTTTT.

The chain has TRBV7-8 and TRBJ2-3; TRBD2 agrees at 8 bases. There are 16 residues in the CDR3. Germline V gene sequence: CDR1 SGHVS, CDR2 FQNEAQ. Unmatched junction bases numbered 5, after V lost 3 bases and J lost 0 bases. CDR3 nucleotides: TGTGCCAGCAGCTTCACTAGCGGATCTAGCACAGATACGCAGTATTTT. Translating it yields CASSFTSGSSTDTQYF. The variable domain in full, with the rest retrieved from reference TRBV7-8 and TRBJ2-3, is GAGVSQSPRYKVAKRGQDVALRCDPISGHVSLFWYQQALGQGPEFLTYFQNEAQLDKSGLPSDRFFAERPEGSVSTLKIQRTQQEDSAVYLCASSFTSGSSTDTQYFGPGTRLTVL.

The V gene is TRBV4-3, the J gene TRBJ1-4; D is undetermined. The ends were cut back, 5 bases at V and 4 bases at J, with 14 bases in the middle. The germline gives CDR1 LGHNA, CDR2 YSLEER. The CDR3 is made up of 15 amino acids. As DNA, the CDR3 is TGCGCCAGCAGCGTAAGTCACAGCTATAATGAAAAACTGTTTTTT. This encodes CASSVSHSYNEKLFF.

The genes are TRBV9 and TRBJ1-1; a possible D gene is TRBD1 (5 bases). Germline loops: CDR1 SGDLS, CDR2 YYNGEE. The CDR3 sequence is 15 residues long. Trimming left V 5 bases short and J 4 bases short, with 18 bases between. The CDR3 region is CASSSSSVGGTEAFF. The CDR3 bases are TGTGCCAGCAGTAGTAGTTCCGTGGGGGGCACTGAAGCTTTCTTT. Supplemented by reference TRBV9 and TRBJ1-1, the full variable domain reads DSGVTQTPKHLITATGQRVTLRCSPRSGDLSVYWYQQSLDQGLQFLIQYYNGEERAKGNILERFSAQQFPDLHSELNLSSLELGDSALYFCASSSSSVGGTEAFFGQGTRLTVV.

CDR3 residues: CASSSSDEQYF. In DNA, the CDR3 is TGTGCCAGCAGTTCTAGTGACGAGCAGTACTTC. The V and J genes are TRBV27 and TRBJ2-7; D remains ambiguous. CDR3 length equals 11 residues. V lost 4 bases, J lost 5 bases, and 6 bases lay in between. CDR1 and CDR2 (germline): MNHEY, SMNVEV (reference sequence).

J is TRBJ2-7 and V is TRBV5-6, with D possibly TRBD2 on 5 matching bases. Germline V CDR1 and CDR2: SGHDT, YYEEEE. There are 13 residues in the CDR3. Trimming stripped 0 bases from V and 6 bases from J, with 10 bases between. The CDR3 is CASSLGLTREQYF. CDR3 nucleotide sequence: TGTGCCAGCAGCTTGGGACTAACCCGCGAGCAGTACTTC. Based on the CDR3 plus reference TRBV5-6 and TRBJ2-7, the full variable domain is DAGVTQSPTHLIKTRGQQVTLRCSPKSGHDTVSWYQQALGQGPQFIFQYYEEEERQRGNFPDRFSGHQFPNYSSELNVNALLLGDSALYLCASSLGLTREQYFGPGTRLTVT.

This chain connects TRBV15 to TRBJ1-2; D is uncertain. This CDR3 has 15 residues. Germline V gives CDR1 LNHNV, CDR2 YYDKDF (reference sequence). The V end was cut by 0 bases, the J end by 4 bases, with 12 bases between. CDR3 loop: CATSRDVSGSYGYTF. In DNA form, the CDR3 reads TGTGCCACCAGCAGAGATGTGTCGGGTAGCTATGGCTACACCTTC.

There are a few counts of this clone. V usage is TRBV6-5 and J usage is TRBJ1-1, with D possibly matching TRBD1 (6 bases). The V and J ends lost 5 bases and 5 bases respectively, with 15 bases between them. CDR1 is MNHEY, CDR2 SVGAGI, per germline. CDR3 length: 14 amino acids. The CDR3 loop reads CASSNRAQATEAFF. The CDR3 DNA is TGTGCCAGCAGTAACAGGGCCCAGGCGACTGAAGCTTTCTTT.

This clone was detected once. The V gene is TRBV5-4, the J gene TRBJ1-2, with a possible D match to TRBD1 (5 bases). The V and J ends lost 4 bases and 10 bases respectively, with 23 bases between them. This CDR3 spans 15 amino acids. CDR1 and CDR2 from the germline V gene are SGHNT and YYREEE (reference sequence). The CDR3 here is CASSMQGALTSDYTF. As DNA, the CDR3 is TGTGCCAGCAGCATGCAGGGCGCCCTAACTAGCGACTACACCTTC.

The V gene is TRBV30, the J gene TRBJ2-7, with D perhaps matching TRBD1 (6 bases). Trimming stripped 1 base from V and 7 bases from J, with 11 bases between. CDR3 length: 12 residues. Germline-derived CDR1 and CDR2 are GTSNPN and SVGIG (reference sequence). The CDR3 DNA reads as TGTGCCTGGAGTGGCTCAGGGGTTGAGCAGTACTTC. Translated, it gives CAWSGSGVEQYF.

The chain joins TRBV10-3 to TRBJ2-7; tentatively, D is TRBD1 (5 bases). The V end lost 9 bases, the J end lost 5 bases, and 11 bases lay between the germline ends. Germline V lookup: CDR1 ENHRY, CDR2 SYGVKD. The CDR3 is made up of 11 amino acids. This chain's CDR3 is CAIGRVDEQYF. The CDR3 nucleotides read TGTGCCATTGGCAGGGTCGACGAGCAGTACTTC.

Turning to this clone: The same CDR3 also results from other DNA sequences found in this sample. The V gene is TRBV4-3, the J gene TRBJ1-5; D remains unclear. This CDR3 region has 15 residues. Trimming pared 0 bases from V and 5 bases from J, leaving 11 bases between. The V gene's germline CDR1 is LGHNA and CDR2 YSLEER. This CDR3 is CASSQDGTGDQPQHF. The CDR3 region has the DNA TGCGCCAGCAGCCAAGATGGCACCGGGGATCAGCCCCAGCATTTT.